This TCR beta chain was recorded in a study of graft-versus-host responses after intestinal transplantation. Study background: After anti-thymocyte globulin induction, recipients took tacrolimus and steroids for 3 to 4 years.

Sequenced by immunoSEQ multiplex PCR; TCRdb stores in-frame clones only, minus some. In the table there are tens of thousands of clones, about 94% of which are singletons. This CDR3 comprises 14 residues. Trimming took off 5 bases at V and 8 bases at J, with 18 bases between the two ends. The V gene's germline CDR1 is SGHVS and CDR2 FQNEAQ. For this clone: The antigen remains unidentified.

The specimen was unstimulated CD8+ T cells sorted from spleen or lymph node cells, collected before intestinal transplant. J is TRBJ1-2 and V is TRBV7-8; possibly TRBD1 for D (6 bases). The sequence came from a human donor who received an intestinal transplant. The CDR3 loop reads CASSPEGGREGYTF. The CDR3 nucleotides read TGTGCCAGCAGCCCCGAGGGGGGGAGGGAGGGCTACACCTTC.